This passage covers 5 T cell receptor beta chains from one sample sequenced in a study of T-cell reconstitution after alpha-beta-depleted transplantation in children. No antigens are known for them. General study findings and limits: Newly produced T cells mostly accounted for T-cell counts and diversity one year post-transplant.

The library targeted TCRbeta and was prepared with unique molecular identifiers. TCRdb re-called the PCR reads through MiXCR, storing one row per CDR3 protein. This table holds fewer than 350,000 distinct CDR3 sequences, around 7.1% found once. The sequencing used peripheral blood, collected 360 days after TCRalphabeta/CD19-depleted stem cell transplant. The origin of the receptors is a female patient younger than 10 who had a stem cell transplant for Fanconi anemia, so the T cells may come from the graft donor.

This clonotype was picked up a small number of times. The genes are TRBV30 and TRBJ1-1, with D perhaps TRBD1 (5 bases). V dropped 2 bases and J dropped 5 bases, with 12 bases sitting between them. Germline V CDR1 and CDR2: GTSNPN, SVGIG (reference sequence). The CDR3 totals 13 residues. Here the CDR3 reads CAWSFGGRTEAFF. CDR3 sequence (DNA): TGTGCCTGGAGTTTCGGGGGAAGGACTGAAGCTTTCTTT.

This clonotype came up a few times. The chain uses TRBV3-1 and TRBJ2-1; D might be TRBD1 (6 bases). Germline CDR1 is LGHDT and CDR2 is YNNKEL (reference sequence). The CDR3 length is 14 residues. Between the trimmed V and J ends, which lost 1 base and 9 bases, there was a span of 13 bases. The CDR3 is CASSQGLRGSEQFF. The CDR3 DNA follows: TGTGCCAGCAGCCAAGGACTCAGGGGCAGTGAGCAGTTCTTC.

This clonotype was counted ten times or more. The chain has TRBV20-1 and TRBJ1-2; TRBD1 might be the D (5 bases). The V gene lost 7 bases and the J gene lost 1 base, with 13 bases spanning the gap. The V gene's germline CDR1 is DFQATT and CDR2 SNEGSKA (reference sequence). CDR3 length: 13 amino acids. CDR3 sequence reads: CSVPGLDNYGYTF. The DNA of the CDR3 is TGCAGTGTTCCGGGGCTTGATAACTATGGCTACACCTTC.

The gene calls are TRBV5-6 and TRBJ1-5; D unclear. There are 12 residues in the CDR3. V lost 4 bases and J 7 bases, leaving 9 bases between the germline ends. Germline CDR1 and CDR2: SGHDT and YYEEEE. CDR3 sequence reads: CASSLSDQPQHF. The DNA for the CDR3 is TGTGCCAGCAGCCTGAGTGACCAGCCCCAGCATTTT.

This clonotype has at least ten counts. The chain carries TRBV5-1 and TRBJ2-3, with TRBD1 as a possible D gene (6 bases). Trimming took 1 base from V and 5 from J, leaving 11 bases between them. The CDR3 length is 14 residues. Germline V lookup: CDR1 SGHRS, CDR2 YFSETQ. CDR3 loop: CASSLTGSRDTQYF. The CDR3 nucleotides read TGCGCCAGCAGCTTGACAGGGAGTCGAGATACGCAGTATTTT.